These 22 T cell receptor beta chains came from one sample sequenced in a study of T-cell memory formation after mild COVID-19. TCRdb redid the calling of the 5' RACE reads with MiXCR, one entry per CDR3 protein. The sample shows fewer than 35,000 distinct CDR3 sequences, 15% to 20% of them seen only once. Sequencing input: PBMCs or a T cell subset sorted from them (not recorded which). The receptor source for this set is an adult who had mild COVID-19 (a few samples of this study predate the infection). Cell type and time point are not known.

The sample holds many counts of this clonotype. The chain couples TRBV9 to TRBJ1-1; D is undetermined. Germline assignment: CDR1 SGDLS and CDR2 YYNGEE. The CDR3 length is 12 residues. Trimming left V 0 bases short and J 9 bases short, with 9 bases between. CDR3 sequence reads: CASSVEFGKAFF. CDR3 nucleotides: TGTGCCAGCAGCGTAGAATTCGGTAAAGCTTTCTTT.

By sample fraction, this clonotype is medium-sized. The chain employs TRBV12-3 or TRBV12-4 and TRBJ2-1; the D is unclear. This CDR3 is built from 12 residues. Trimming took 8 bases from V and 4 from J, leaving 9 bases between them. This chain's CDR3 is CASVSSYNEQFF. The CDR3 coding sequence is TGTGCCAGCGTAAGCTCTTACAATGAGCAGTTCTTC.

There are many counts of this clonotype. The chain has TRBV24-1 and TRBJ2-1; no clear D. Between the trimmed V and J ends, which lost 2 bases and 5 bases, there was a span of 15 bases. CDR3 length: 16 amino acids. From germline, CDR1 is KGHDR and CDR2 SFDVKD. The CDR3, as DNA: TGTGCCACCAGTGATTCAACCTGGCAGCAGAACAATGAGCAGTTCTTC. Encoded protein: CATSDSTWQQNNEQFF.

This clonotype was observed a few times. Here the CDR3 DNA reads TGTGCCAGCTCACCACGTCCGGGTGGTGGCTACACCTTC. Translated, it gives CASSPRPGGGYTF. V gene TRBV18 combines with J gene TRBJ1-2; D not resolved. The CDR3 has 13 amino acids. V lost 1 base and J 7 bases, leaving 10 bases between the germline ends. Germline CDR1 is KGHSH and CDR2 is LQKENI.

This clonotype was picked up many times. V gene TRBV20-1 combines with J gene TRBJ2-5; possibly TRBD2 for D (5 bases). Germline CDR1 DFQATT, CDR2 SNEGSKA (reference sequence). The CDR3 totals 14 residues. Between the trimmed V and J ends, which lost 3 bases and 2 bases, there was a span of 13 bases. CDR3 loop: CSASGKQGQETQYF. CDR3 bases: TGCAGTGCTAGCGGGAAACAAGGGCAAGAGACCCAGTACTTC.

In this sample, this clonotype turned up many times. The chain couples TRBV7-7 to TRBJ2-1; possible D gene TRBD1, 6 bases. V was trimmed by 1 base and J by 9 bases, leaving 13 bases between them. This CDR3 region has 14 residues. Germline V CDR1 and CDR2: SSHAT, FNYEAQ (reference sequence). The DNA of the CDR3 is TGTGCCAGCAGCTTAGAACAGGGCGCTGGTGAGCAGTTCTTC. Its translation: CASSLEQGAGEQFF.

This clonotype was detected many times. The J gene is TRBJ2-7, the V gene TRBV28; 9 bases fit TRBD1. V shed 5 bases, J shed 1 base, and the junction held 6 bases outside the gene matches. Germline V CDR1 and CDR2: MDHEN, SYDVKM. The CDR3 is 15 amino acids. This chain's CDR3 is CASSARGTGSYEQYF. The CDR3, as DNA: TGTGCCAGCAGTGCCCGCGGGACAGGGTCCTACGAGCAGTACTTC.

This chain connects TRBV12-3 or TRBV12-4 to TRBJ1-1; 9 bases line up with TRBD1. This CDR3 spans 17 amino acids. V was clipped by 5 bases and J by 0 bases; unmatched bases: 10. The CDR3 DNA sequence: TGTGCCAGCAGTCTGTTACTCGGGACAGGGATGAACACTGAAGCTTTCTTT. It yields the protein CASSLLLGTGMNTEAFF.

This clonotype rates as medium-sized (0.01 to 0.1%). V gene TRBV5-1 combines with J gene TRBJ2-7; D is perhaps TRBD2 (5 bases). The CDR3 covers 13 residues. Germline CDR1 SGHRS, CDR2 YFSETQ. V lost 5 bases and J lost 6, with 15 bases in between. The CDR3 here is CASSLTSGIEQYF. CDR3 DNA: TGCGCCAGCAGTCTGACGTCGGGGATCGAGCAGTACTTC.

This clonotype was seen ten or more times. The chain couples TRBV18 to TRBJ2-7; 9 bases map to TRBD1. The CDR3 sequence is 15 residues long. CDR1 is KGHSH, CDR2 LQKENI, per germline. Trimming cost V 5 bases and J 5 bases; bases outside gene matches: 10. The CDR3 DNA reads TGTGCCAGCTCATCAGGGACAGGGAGTTCGAACGAGCAGTACTTC. The encoded protein is CASSSGTGSSNEQYF. Full variable domain (rest looked up from reference TRBV18 and TRBJ2-7): NAGVMQNPRHLVRRRGQEARLRCSPMKGHSHVYWYRQLPEEGLKFMVYLQKENIIDESGMPKERFSAEFPKEGPSILRIQQVVRGDSAAYFCASSSGTGSSNEQYFGPGTRLTVT.

In its sample, this clonotype was seen many times. The chain employs TRBV7-8 and TRBJ2-4; D not certain. The CDR3 spans 16 residues. V lost 3 bases, J lost 2 bases, and 14 bases lay in between. CDR1 and CDR2 (germline): SGHVS, FQNEAQ. CDR3 sequence reads: CASSFDGRGPKNIQYF. The CDR3 coding sequence is TGTGCCAGCAGCTTTGATGGCCGAGGCCCCAAAAACATTCAGTACTTC.

J is TRBJ1-4 and V is TRBV19; unclear D gene. Deletions cut 4 bases from V and 11 bases from J, with 20 bases between. The CDR3 covers 15 residues. CDR1 is LNHDA, CDR2 SQIVND, per germline (reference sequence). The CDR3, as DNA: TGTGCCAGTAGTACGAGCCGCGGAGGCAGTGGTAAACTGTTTTTT. Its protein product is CASSTSRGGSGKLFF.

This clonotype was observed many times. This sequence joins TRBV18 and TRBJ2-1; D is perhaps TRBD2 (5 bases). The CDR3 loop spans 17 amino acids. CDR1 KGHSH and CDR2 LQKENI come from the germline V gene. V shed 3 bases and J shed 6 bases, with 21 bases lying between them. The CDR3 sequence: CASSPQTRNGRGNEQFF. The CDR3 DNA reads TGTGCCAGCTCACCGCAAACTAGAAATGGTCGAGGCAATGAGCAGTTCTTC.

This clonotype has ten or more counts. The rearrangement joins TRBV2 to TRBJ1-1; D may be TRBD1 (5 bases). Looked up from germline, CDR1 is SNHLY and CDR2 is FYNNEI. The CDR3 contains 14 residues. Deletions cut 7 bases from V and 3 bases from J, with 15 bases between. The CDR3 is CASMGVGAYTEAFF. CDR3 nucleotide sequence: TGTGCCAGCATGGGGGTCGGGGCTTACACTGAAGCTTTCTTT. The whole variable domain, filled in from reference TRBV2 and TRBJ1-1, reads EPEVTQTPSHQVTQMGQEVILRCVPISNHLYFYWYRQILGQKVEFLVSFYNNEISEKSEIFDDQFSVERPDGSNFTLKIRSTKLEDSAMYFCASMGVGAYTEAFFGQGTRLTVV.

The chain carries TRBV29-1 and TRBJ2-3; D remains ambiguous. The CDR3 extends over 12 amino acids. The germline V and J ends were trimmed by 1 base and 4 bases, with 6 bases remaining between them. Germline V lookup: CDR1 SQVTM, CDR2 ANQGSEA. The CDR3 region is CSVEGLSDTQYF. The CDR3, as DNA: TGCAGCGTTGAAGGACTCTCAGATACGCAGTATTTT.

The chain employs TRBV7-2 and TRBJ2-7; D might be TRBD1 (5 bases). Germline V gene sequence: CDR1 SGHTA, CDR2 FQGNSA. Trimming took off 6 bases at V and 3 bases at J, with 18 bases between the two ends. The CDR3 loop spans 15 amino acids. The CDR3 sequence: CASSRFFARDYEQYF. As DNA, the CDR3 is TGTGCCAGCAGTAGATTTTTTGCCAGGGACTACGAGCAGTACTTC.

This clonotype was detected many times. V is TRBV20-1 and J is TRBJ1-4; D may be TRBD1 (6 bases). Trimming took off 6 bases at V and 6 bases at J, with 20 bases between the two ends. This CDR3 is 15 amino acids long. Germline CDR1 is DFQATT and CDR2 is SNEGSKA (reference sequence). The CDR3 loop reads CSARRGAGDYEKLFF. For the CDR3, the DNA is TGCAGTGCCCGGAGGGGTGCAGGGGATTATGAAAAACTGTTTTTT.

Written as DNA, the CDR3 is TGTGCCAGCAGCCCCGGGAATGACAATCAGCCCCAGCATTTT. Translating gives CASSPGNDNQPQHF. This sequence joins TRBV9 and TRBJ1-5; unclear D gene. CDR3 length: 14 residues. Germline V gene data show CDR1 as SGDLS and CDR2 as YYNGEE. Trimming shortened V by 4 bases and J by 3 bases, and 11 bases separated the two germline ends.

This clonotype has a count of ten or more. The rearrangement uses TRBV18 and TRBJ2-1; a possible D gene is TRBD2 (5 bases). The CDR3 extends over 19 amino acids. CDR1 KGHSH and CDR2 LQKENI come from the germline V gene. Trimming removed 3 bases at V and 0 bases at J, with 21 bases between. The CDR3 bases are TGTGCCAGCTCACCCCGGACGGGGTCCCGTTCGAGCTCCTACAATGAGCAGTTCTTC. It encodes CASSPRTGSRSSSYNEQFF. The entire variable domain, with the rest obtained from reference TRBV18 and TRBJ2-1, is as follows: NAGVMQNPRHLVRRRGQEARLRCSPMKGHSHVYWYRQLPEEGLKFMVYLQKENIIDESGMPKERFSAEFPKEGPSILRIQQVVRGDSAAYFCASSPRTGSRSSSYNEQFFGPGTRLTVL.

This clonotype was seen ten or more times. In nucleotides, the CDR3 is TGTGCCAGCAGTGAAAGGGCAGGGGCTAATGAGCAGTTCTTC. It translates to CASSERAGANEQFF. The rearrangement joins TRBV6-1 to TRBJ2-1; D perhaps matches TRBD1 (6 bases). V was trimmed by 2 bases and J by 7 bases, leaving 12 bases between them. Germline CDR1 reads MNHNS; CDR2 reads SASEGT. The CDR3 is 14 residues long.

This clonotype was observed many times. The chain has TRBV25-1 and TRBJ2-7; 9 bases fit TRBD1. The germline V gene has CDR1 MGHDK and CDR2 SYGVNS. V shed 4 bases, J shed 4 bases, and the junction held 8 bases outside the gene matches. This CDR3 comprises 15 residues. CDR3 sequence reads: CASSGTGTGFYEQYF. For the CDR3, the DNA is TGTGCCAGCAGTGGGACCGGGACAGGGTTTTACGAGCAGTACTTC.

This clonotype was recorded at least ten times. This chain uses TRBV7-3 with TRBJ2-1, with 8 bases lining up with TRBD1. Per germline, CDR1 SGHTA and CDR2 FQGTGA. The J segment lost 7 bases and the V segment lost 5 bases, leaving 7 bases of the junction unmatched. The CDR3 consists of 14 residues. The CDR3 spells CASSPQGAGNEQFF. In DNA form, the CDR3 reads TGTGCCAGCAGCCCCCAGGGGGCAGGAAATGAGCAGTTCTTC.